This TCR beta chain came from a study of beta chain features in type 1 diabetes (dated by TCRdb to 2016 to 2019). About the study as a whole: Patients and healthy donors did not differ in mean age, gender distribution, total cell number or subset yield. A total of around 110,000,000 sorted cells were examined across all samples, and a strong correlation was observed between cell number per subset and RNA yield. In the study, recently diagnosed type 1 diabetes patients and matched healthy donors were compared on the TCRB repertoires of their sorted circulating CD4+ T cell subsets. Whereas all 30 or so donors provided naive and central memory subsets, regulatory and stem cell-like memory subsets were isolated from just 8 patients and about 8 healthy donors.

The entire isolated RNA was reverse transcribed using the High Capacity cDNA Reverse Transcription Kit, and thus expressed TCRB transcripts were sequenced. Deep immunoSEQ sequencing was performed on naive, central memory and regulatory T cell samples, with an average of roughly 3.3 million total reads per sample. Sorted cells were lysed in RLT buffer, and RNA was extracted using DNase-treated RNeasy Micro or Mini kits according to cell number. To prevent cross-contamination, each cell subset was processed individually, whereas patient and healthy donor samples were processed jointly. The immunoSEQ multiplex PCR was used to amplify TCRB sequences from cDNA, generating 87-bp fragments that spanned the CDR3 region. Sequencing of the amplicons was done on the Illumina HiSeq platform. Under the source paper's analysis protocol: PCR bias was corrected computationally using synthetic template baselines, and reads within Hamming distance 2 were collapsed, with unmergeable singletons discarded. Reads were aligned against IMGT so that V, D and J genes, CDR3 length and insertions or deletions at six rearrangement sites could be assigned. Clonotype counts were normalized to sorted cell number within each subset before computing true diversity and Gini coefficients with the tcR R package. The overlap coefficient, calculated on TCRB nucleotide sequences, was used to quantify repertoire sharing. Drawn from immuneACCESS, this table holds only the in-frame rearrangements with V and J called that TCRdb kept. Clones are partly lost; checked studies trace under half to an unresolved V gene and leave the rest unexplained. That table furnishes V, J and clone size, whereas the DNA furnished D and trimming. The sample has roughly 160,000 clones on record, 8% to 9.5% of them singletons. Around 0.5% of the sample rests with the top ten.

Each donor gave one peripheral blood draw, averaging approximately 0.12 L, which was collected into heparinised tubes. Using a panel that included CD45RO, CCR7, CD25, CD127, CD95 and CD27, naive, central memory, regulatory and stem cell-like memory CD4+ T cells were sorted on a BD FACSAria II. All sorted populations exceeded 95% purity. Right away, PBMCs were isolated by Lymphoprep density gradient centrifugation and were stained directly, with no culture step. To minimize batch effects, samples were stained and sorted in pairs, one healthy donor with one patient per experiment. To note about this clone: Its antigen is unknown. Within one base of it there is no much larger clone, and no base qualities were kept.

Summary of the overall study and its limitations: Sequencing cDNA rather than genomic DNA could over-represent highly expressing activated cells, although activation and CD3 levels did not differ between groups. In all four CD4+ subsets, TCRB CDR3 length was moderately but significantly shorter in type 1 diabetes patients. Shorter templates might have been favored by PCR, but patient and control samples were amplified and corrected together, so both groups would have been affected equally by any skew. Naive, central memory and regulatory TCRB repertoires appeared to be more similar among patients than among healthy donors. Patients with type 1 diabetes made fewer insertions and deleted more nucleotides at VDJ recombination sites, implying thymic rearrangement abnormalities. HLA sub-analyses involved small numbers of individuals, so any influence of HLA type on TCRB rearrangement remained unresolved.

Sequencing was done on a sample of central memory CD4+ T cells from blood. This receptor was obtained from a woman between 18 and 29 years old with type 1 diabetes.

For the CDR3, the sequence is CASSQDAQVSNQPQHF. The nucleotides are TGCGCCAGCAGCCAAGATGCACAGGTTAGCAATCAGCCCCAGCATTTT. The rearranged segments are TRBV4-3 and TRBJ1-5; a weak D assignment points to TRBD1 (5 bases agree). The CDR3 runs 16 residues from the cysteine to the phenylalanine. Only CDR3 DNA remains: 48 bases, in frame from the first base. V and J are truncated by 0 bases and 0 bases respectively, leaving an intervening sequence of 9 bases. The germline V gene encodes CDR1 LGHNA and CDR2 YSLEER.